Shown below are 9 T cell receptor beta chains from a single sample sequenced in a study of patients and donors after allogeneic stem cell transplantation. TCRdb re-analysed the RT-PCR reads in MiXCR, keeping a single row per CDR3 protein. The profile shows approximately 170,000 distinct CDR3 sequences, about a quarter of them singletons. Sequencing was carried out using blood, either unsorted or a sorted T cell fraction (not recorded which). All receptors come from a human donor who was either an allogeneic HSCT recipient or a stem cell or donor lymphocyte infusion donor (not recorded which). It is not recorded whose cells these are; they may come from a transplant donor.

V and J are TRBV15 and TRBJ1-6, with TRBD1 matching 7 bases. CDR3 length: 15 amino acids. Trimming removed 5 bases from V and 8 bases from J; junction bases left unmatched: 9. The germline CDR1 and CDR2 sequences are LNHNV and YYDKDF (reference sequence). The CDR3 DNA follows: TGTGCCACCAGCTCCCATCGACAGGGCTATTCACCCCTCCACTTT. Its protein is CATSSHRQGYSPLHF.

The chain couples TRBV12-3 or TRBV12-4 to TRBJ2-5; D unclear. V gave up 6 bases and J gave up 4 bases, with 27 bases separating them. The CDR3 spans 18 residues. CDR3 sequence: CASSPEHFGTPTGETQYF. The CDR3 DNA reads as TGTGCCAGCAGCCCGGAGCATTTTGGTACACCAACGGGAGAGACCCAGTACTTC.

CDR3 protein: CASSFGQGISGSNQPQHF. The CDR3 DNA sequence: TGTGCCAGTAGCTTTGGACAGGGCATTTCGGGGAGCAATCAGCCCCAGCATTTT. V gene TRBV19 combines with J gene TRBJ1-5; TRBD1 aligns across 8 bases. The V and J ends lost 6 bases and 1 base, in that order; junction bases with no gene match: 14. This CDR3 is built from 18 residues. Germline CDR1 is LNHDA and CDR2 is SQIVND (reference sequence).

This clonotype has just a few counts. The V call is TRBV7-3, the J call TRBJ2-5, with 7 nucleotides matching TRBD2. The CDR3 runs 13 residues. Per germline, CDR1 SGHTA and CDR2 FQGTGA. Losses at the gene ends were 4 bases for V and 4 bases for J; bases not matched to a gene: 3. The DNA for the CDR3 is TGTGCCAGCAGCTGGACTAGTCTAGAGACCCAGTACTTC. Its protein is CASSWTSLETQYF.

The chain combines TRBV5-1 with TRBJ1-1; D unresolved. The CDR3 runs to 15 residues. Per the germline V gene, CDR1 is SGHRS and CDR2 is YFSETQ. V was clipped by 4 bases and J by 5 bases, with 18 bases between them. As DNA, the CDR3 is TGCGCCAGCAGCCCGGGGAGAGAGGGAGGAACTGAAGCTTTCTTT. Its protein is CASSPGREGGTEAFF.

This clonotype was counted only a few times. The chain carries TRBV4-1 and TRBJ1-2, with 9 nucleotides matching TRBD1. Germline lookup yields CDR1 MGHRA and CDR2 YSYEKL. The CDR3 has 15 amino acids. The J segment lost 4 bases and the V segment lost 4 bases, leaving 7 bases of the junction unmatched. Here the CDR3 DNA reads TGCGCCAGCAGCCTTAGCGGGACAGGGAGCTATGGCTACACCTTC. Residues: CASSLSGTGSYGYTF.

The V and J genes are TRBV7-2 and TRBJ2-1; D gene uncertain. V lost 4 bases to trimming and J lost 9 bases, with 22 bases between them. The CDR3 totals 16 residues. Germline V CDR1 and CDR2: SGHTA, FQGNSA. In DNA, the CDR3 is TGTGCCAGCAGCTCCCGAGGAACGGCGCGGCAGGTTGAGCAGTTCTTC. Translating gives CASSSRGTARQVEQFF.

This clonotype has a handful of counts. The rearrangement links TRBV5-1 to TRBJ2-5; D gene uncertain. The V and J ends lost 4 bases and 5 bases respectively, with 18 bases between them. The CDR3 has 15 amino acids. From germline, CDR1 is SGHRS and CDR2 YFSETQ. The CDR3 here is CASSMLGVSRETQYF. CDR3 nucleotides: TGCGCCAGCAGCATGCTTGGGGTCTCAAGGGAGACCCAGTACTTC.

The gene calls are TRBV5-1 and TRBJ1-2; D uncertain. There are 14 residues in the CDR3. Trimming left V 0 bases short and J 1 base short, with 7 bases between. The germline V gene has CDR1 SGHRS and CDR2 YFSETQ. CDR3 bases: TGCGCCAGCAGCTTGGAGGCGCATAACTATGGCTACACCTTC. This gives the protein CASSLEAHNYGYTF.